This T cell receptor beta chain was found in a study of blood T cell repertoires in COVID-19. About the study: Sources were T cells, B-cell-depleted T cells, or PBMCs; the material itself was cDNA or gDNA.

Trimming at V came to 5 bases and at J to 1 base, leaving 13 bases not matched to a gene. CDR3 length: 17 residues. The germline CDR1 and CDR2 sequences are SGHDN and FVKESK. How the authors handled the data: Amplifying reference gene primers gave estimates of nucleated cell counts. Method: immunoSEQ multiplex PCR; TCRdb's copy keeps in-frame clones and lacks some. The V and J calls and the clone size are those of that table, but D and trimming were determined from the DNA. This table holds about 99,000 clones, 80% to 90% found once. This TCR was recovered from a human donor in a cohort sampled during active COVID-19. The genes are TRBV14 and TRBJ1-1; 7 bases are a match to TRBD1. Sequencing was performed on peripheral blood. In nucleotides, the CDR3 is TGTGCCAGCAGCAAGCTACAGGGGAGGTGGCAGAACACTGAAGCTTTCTTT. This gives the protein CASSKLQGRWQNTEAFF.